What follows are 27 T cell receptor beta chains derived from one specimen sequenced in a study of regulatory T cells in long-lasting Graves disease. iRepertoire HTBI primers and Arm-PCR of CDR3 regions built TCR beta libraries. From the multiplex PCR reads, TCRdb called clonotypes with MiXCR, one entry per CDR3 protein. This sample yields about 460,000 distinct CDR3 sequences, of which 22% are seen a single time; around 13% belongs to the top ten. Indicated time point: persistent/refractory GD, antithyroid drugs over 5 years with positive TRAb. The authors made the TCR library using RNA they extracted from PBMCs. Sequenced here: peripheral blood mononuclear cells (PBMCs), sampled when the disease was refractory, from a patient treated with antithyroid drugs. Source of these receptors: a female donor with Graves disease.

V gene TRBV6-5 combines with J gene TRBJ1-6; tentative D call: TRBD1 (6 bases). Germline V gene lookup returns CDR1 MNHEY and CDR2 SVGAGI. CDR3 length: 14 amino acids. Trimming took 7 bases from V and 9 from J, leaving 16 bases between them. CDR3 amino acids: CASKNRVVGSPLHF. The CDR3 coding sequence is TGTGCCAGCAAAAACAGGGTAGTGGGTTCACCCCTCCACTTT.

The gene calls are TRBV10-3 and TRBJ1-3; D is perhaps TRBD1 (6 bases). Looked up from germline, CDR1 is ENHRY and CDR2 is SYGVKD. This CDR3 has 14 amino acids. V shed 6 bases and J shed 0 bases, with 9 bases lying between them. The CDR3 region is CAIRDSSSGNTIYF. The CDR3 DNA is TGTGCCATCAGGGACAGCTCCTCTGGAAACACCATATATTTT.

This clonotype appeared a few times. The V and J genes are TRBV20-1 and TRBJ2-7; D is tentatively TRBD1 or TRBD2 (6 bases each). The CDR3 extends over 17 amino acids. Deletions cut 6 bases from V and 3 bases from J, with 27 bases between. Germline-derived CDR1 and CDR2 are DFQATT and SNEGSKA (reference sequence). The CDR3 reads CSANTISDGGPVYEQYF. CDR3 sequence (DNA): TGCAGTGCCAATACCATAAGCGACGGGGGCCCCGTCTACGAGCAGTACTTC.

The chain combines TRBV3-1 with TRBJ2-5; possibly TRBD2 for D (6 bases). V was shortened by 4 bases and J by 2 bases, with 11 bases between the two germline ends. The CDR3 sequence is 14 residues long. The germline gives CDR1 LGHDT, CDR2 YNNKEL (reference sequence). The CDR3 spells CASSRRGIQETQYF. CDR3 sequence (DNA): TGTGCCAGCAGCCGTCGGGGGATTCAAGAGACCCAGTACTTC.

This clonotype was observed many times. The chain links TRBV7-9 to TRBJ1-5, with 9 bases aligning to TRBD1. The CDR3 runs 15 residues. V lost 5 bases to trimming and J lost 4 bases; unmatched junction nucleotides: 6. Per germline, CDR1 SEHNR and CDR2 FQNEAQ (reference sequence). The CDR3 nucleotides are TGTGCCAGCAGCCCCACCGGGACAGGGAATCAGCCCCAGCATTTT. Translation gives CASSPTGTGNQPQHF. The whole variable domain, remainder taken from reference TRBV7-9 and TRBJ1-5, is DTGVSQNPRHKITKRGQNVTFRCDPISEHNRLYWYRQTLGQGPEFLTYFQNEAQLEKSRLLSDRFSAERPKGSFSTLEIQRTEQGDSAMYLCASSPTGTGNQPQHFGDGTRLSIL.

The V and J genes are TRBV27 and TRBJ1-2; 7 bases are shared with TRBD1. CDR3 length equals 17 residues. Germline trimming cut 6 bases from V and 4 bases from J; bases unmatched to any gene: 17. The germline V gene has CDR1 MNHEY and CDR2 SMNVEV (reference sequence). CDR3 DNA sequence: TGTGCCAGCAGCCAAGATAGGGGACAGACGTCTGGCTATGGCTACACCTTC. It translates to CASSQDRGQTSGYGYTF.

Only a few counts were recorded for this clonotype. J is TRBJ1-3 and V is TRBV15; D is undetermined. The CDR3 length is 16 residues. V lost 1 base and J 0 bases, leaving 10 bases between the germline ends. Germline CDR1 and CDR2: LNHNV and YYDKDF (reference sequence). The CDR3 nucleotides read TGTGCCACCAGCAGAGGAGGGCTCAGCTCTGGAAACACCATATATTTT. Amino acids: CATSRGGLSSGNTIYF. Full variable domain (missing parts from reference TRBV15 and TRBJ1-3): DAMVIQNPRYQVTQFGKPVTLSCSQTLNHNVMYWYQQKSSQAPKLLFHYYDKDFNNEADTPDNFQSRRPNTSFCFLDIRSPGLGDTAMYLCATSRGGLSSGNTIYFGEGSWLTVV.

This clonotype was observed many times. This rearrangement joins TRBV7-2 to TRBJ2-7; TRBD1 agrees at 7 bases. Germline CDR1 is SGHTA and CDR2 is FQGNSA. The CDR3 consists of 15 residues. J was trimmed by 2 bases and V by 5 bases; bases with no gene match: 9. As DNA, the CDR3 is TGTGCCAGCAGCGATCGGGGACAGAGGCCCTACGAGCAGTACTTC. Translating gives CASSDRGQRPYEQYF.

This clonotype has a count of ten or more. The gene calls are TRBV12-3 or TRBV12-4 and TRBJ1-5; D is unresolved. The V gene lost 1 base and the J gene lost 0 bases, with 7 bases spanning the gap. This CDR3 is built from 15 residues. CDR3 residues: CASSLGDYSNQPQHF. The CDR3, as DNA: TGTGCCAGCAGTTTAGGAGATTATAGCAATCAGCCCCAGCATTTT.

This clonotype was seen at least ten times. CDR3 DNA: TGTGCCAGCAGCCCCGGGACAGGGGACACCGGGGAGCTGTTTTTT. Translation gives CASSPGTGDTGELFF. J is TRBJ2-2 and V is TRBV12-3 or TRBV12-4, with TRBD1 matching 10 bases. The trim removed 6 bases at V and 3 bases at J, leaving 4 bases unmatched. The CDR3 covers 15 residues.

This clonotype was counted at least ten times. The chain recombines TRBV12-3 or TRBV12-4 with TRBJ2-2; D not certain. The CDR3 has 16 amino acids. V lost 1 base and J lost 1, with 10 bases in between. The DNA of the CDR3 is TGTGCCAGCAGTTTAGGCTCCTTTCAGAACACCGGGGAGCTGTTTTTT. It is translated as CASSLGSFQNTGELFF.

V usage is TRBV28 and J usage is TRBJ2-3; D is undetermined. The CDR3 is made up of 14 amino acids. V lost 3 bases and J lost 10, with 17 bases in between. Germline lookup yields CDR1 MDHEN and CDR2 SYDVKM. Here the CDR3 DNA reads TGTGCCAGCAGTTTGCCCTCGCGTCCCCATGCGCAGTATTTT. Its translation is CASSLPSRPHAQYF.

The sample holds many counts of this clonotype. The rearrangement uses TRBV6-1 and TRBJ1-2; D remains unclear. CDR1 and CDR2 from the germline V gene are MNHNS and SASEGT. The CDR3 covers 14 residues. Trimming removed 6 bases from V and 8 bases from J, with 19 bases in between. The CDR3 DNA reads TGTGCCAGCAGCGGAATCCCGCCGGCGAAGGGCTACACCTTC. The encoded protein is CASSGIPPAKGYTF.

This clonotype was seen at least ten times. J is TRBJ1-1 and V is TRBV3-1; 7 bases align to TRBD1. Germline CDR1 is LGHDT and CDR2 is YNNKEL (reference sequence). This CDR3 spans 13 amino acids. V trimming: 2 bases; J trimming: 6 bases; junction bases outside the gene matches: 3. The CDR3 here is CASSQTTGAEAFF. Here the CDR3 DNA reads TGTGCCAGCAGCCAAACCACAGGGGCTGAAGCTTTCTTT.

In its sample, this clonotype was seen a few times. The CDR3 region has the DNA TGTGCCAGCAGACCGATTAGTGTAGATACGCAGTATTTT. Translation: CASRPISVDTQYF. This chain connects TRBV28 to TRBJ2-3; D unresolved. Germline-derived CDR1 and CDR2 are MDHEN and SYDVKM. The V end lost 6 bases, the J end lost 5 bases, and 12 bases lay between the germline ends. This CDR3 is built from 13 residues.

This clonotype was recorded many times. The J gene is TRBJ2-5, the V gene TRBV12-3 or TRBV12-4, with D unclear. Trimming removed 3 bases at V and 1 base at J, with 9 bases between. The CDR3 extends over 14 amino acids. In DNA, the CDR3 is TGTGCCAGCAGTTTTAACAGTCCCCAAGAGACCCAGTACTTC. Residues: CASSFNSPQETQYF.

This clonotype was recorded many times. This rearrangement joins TRBV20-1 to TRBJ2-5; D is ambiguous. The germline V and J ends were trimmed by 3 bases and 5 bases, with 13 bases remaining between them. The CDR3 is 13 amino acids. The germline V gene encodes CDR1 DFQATT and CDR2 SNEGSKA (reference sequence). The CDR3 DNA reads TGCAGTGCTAGGCCGATGGAAGCGGAGACCCAGTACTTC. It codes for CSARPMEAETQYF.

Of note for this clonotype: Compared with germline, one end of the junction differs, possibly owing to a read error. CDR3 in amino acids: CASSSGGYGYAF. The CDR3 DNA is TGTGCCAGCAGCTCCGGCGGCTATGGCTACGCCTTC. The V call is TRBV27, the J call TRBJ1-2; no clear D gene. The germline gives CDR1 MNHEY, CDR2 SMNVEV (reference sequence). The CDR3 has 12 amino acids.

This clonotype was detected a few times. The rearrangement links TRBV28 to TRBJ2-1; D uncertain. The CDR3 extends over 15 amino acids. The V and J ends lost 6 bases and 3 bases respectively, with 15 bases between them. Germline V gives CDR1 MDHEN, CDR2 SYDVKM. The CDR3 DNA reads TGTGCCAGCAGCCGCCGCCCAATTAACTACAATGAGCAGTTCTTC. It is translated as CASSRRPINYNEQFF.

This clonotype came up many times. The J gene is TRBJ1-5, the V gene TRBV28, with D hard to call. The CDR3 covers 12 residues. Per germline, CDR1 MDHEN and CDR2 SYDVKM. With 7 bases removed from V and 8 bases from J, the gap between germline ends came to 12 bases. Here the CDR3 reads CASTGRMEPQHF. DNA of the CDR3: TGTGCCAGCACCGGCCGGATGGAGCCCCAGCATTTT.

Only one count was recorded for this clonotype. A much more abundant neighbour one base away suggests this may be a read error. The V and J genes are TRBV20-1 and TRBJ2-5, with D perhaps matching TRBD2 (6 bases). V was cut by 3 bases and J by 5 bases, with 25 bases left in between. This CDR3 comprises 17 residues. Germline V gives CDR1 DFQATT, CDR2 SNEGSKA (reference sequence). In DNA form, the CDR3 reads TGCAGTGCTAGTAGGATGGGGAGGAGACCGGTGACGGAGACCCAGTACTTC. The encoded protein is CSASRMGRRPVTETQYF.

This clonotype occurred a few times. The CDR3 region has the DNA TGTGCCAGTAGCGGGGGGACAGGTGTTAACACCGGGGAGCTGTTTTTT. This sequence encodes CASSGGTGVNTGELFF. The chain employs TRBV11-2 and TRBJ2-2; 10 bases map to TRBD2. CDR3 length equals 16 residues. The V gene's germline CDR1 is SGHAT and CDR2 FQNNGV. V shed 9 bases and J 2 bases; nucleotides not matched to a gene: 9.

Only a few counts were recorded for this clonotype. The CDR3 spells CASSTTGTDGNTIYF. The CDR3 region has the DNA TGTGCCAGCAGCACAACCGGGACGGATGGAAACACCATATATTTT. This chain connects TRBV11-2 to TRBJ1-3, with D perhaps TRBD1 (5 bases). V lost 5 bases and J 3 bases, leaving 14 bases between the germline ends. The CDR3 totals 15 residues. The V gene's germline CDR1 is SGHAT and CDR2 FQNNGV.

The rearrangement links TRBV25-1 to TRBJ1-3; D may be TRBD1 (6 bases). The germline V and J ends were trimmed by 6 bases and 0 bases, with 9 bases remaining between them. Germline CDR1 is MGHDK and CDR2 is SYGVNS. This CDR3 is 14 amino acids long. The CDR3 protein is CASRVGGSGNTIYF. DNA of the CDR3: TGTGCCAGCAGGGTAGGGGGCTCTGGAAACACCATATATTTT.

J is TRBJ1-5 and V is TRBV10-3, with D possibly being TRBD1 (5 bases). The germline V gene has CDR1 ENHRY and CDR2 SYGVKD. The CDR3 runs 15 residues. V was clipped by 0 bases and J by 5 bases, with 11 bases between them. The CDR3 DNA reads as TGTGCCATCAGTGAGTCGAATGGGGGGGATCAGCCCCAGCATTTT. Translating gives CAISESNGGDQPQHF.

There are many counts of this clonotype. The rearrangement joins TRBV18 to TRBJ1-5; D is undetermined. Germline CDR1 is KGHSH and CDR2 is LQKENI. The CDR3 consists of 12 residues. V was shortened by 3 bases and J by 9 bases, with 9 bases between the two germline ends. In DNA form, the CDR3 reads TGTGCCAGCTCACCTACGGATCGGCCCCAGCATTTT. Encoded protein: CASSPTDRPQHF.

This clonotype turned up a few times. The CDR3 bases are TGTGCCTGTCAACCGGGGGGCGCGTATCAGCCCCAGCATTTT. It yields the protein CACQPGGAYQPQHF. The V call is TRBV30, the J call TRBJ1-5; a possible D gene is TRBD1 (6 bases). CDR1 is GTSNPN, CDR2 SVGIG, per germline (reference sequence). The CDR3 has 14 amino acids. V lost 6 bases and J 5 bases, leaving 17 bases between the germline ends.